This T cell receptor beta chain comes out of a study of blood T cell repertoires in COVID-19 (dated by TCRdb to 2019 to 2021). About the full investigation: Samples covering the acute and convalescent phases of COVID-19 were provided by collaborators in the United States, Italy and Spain. Deeply sampled blood TCRbeta repertoires from subjects exposed to, actively infected with, or recovered from COVID-19 were included in the dataset. The repertoires were released in a freely available public database intended as a resource for research on the immune response to SARS-CoV-2. HLA class I and class II types, where available, came from metadata supplied by the sample provider rather than from assay-based typing. The prospective study material was composed of cDNA or gDNA derived from T cells, B-cell-depleted T cells, or PBMCs. The samples were drawn from two sources: the first 160 participants of the ongoing ImmuneRACE study, and 1,200 or so subjects contributed by 6 global collaborators. Nearly every sample came with metadata listing a de-identified subject ID, COVID-19 status, age in years and sex.

The immunoSEQ Assay, a bias-controlled multiplex PCR, was used to amplify TCRbeta CDR3 regions from genomic DNA. The authors' analysis ran thus. Within the assay, amplification of reference gene primers was used to estimate how many nucleated cells each sample contained. Sequence reads were collapsed and filtered to measure the absolute abundance of every unique TCRbeta CDR3 rearrangement. For each sample, productive Simpson clonality was calculated by taking the square root of Simpson's diversity index across productive rearrangements. TCRdb retrieved this table from immuneACCESS and kept in-frame rearrangements only. Not all clones are present; in checked studies, unresolved V genes account for under half, and no reason is known for the remainder. V, J and clone size are taken as reported in that table, and D and trimming were inferred from the DNA itself. Counted in this sample were a few hundred thousand clones; more than 70% of them appeared once. The ten largest clones represent 3% of the sample.

At one collaborating source in Seattle, patients were enrolled during active infection and were followed longitudinally through the course of disease. The collaborating institutions used their own protocols to collect whole blood in K2EDTA tubes. Collaborator samples were shipped for TCRbeta analysis as frozen whole blood, isolated PBMCs, or DNA extracted from either sample type. For this clone: The clone's antigen remains unknown. Per-base quality was not reported, and no clone a single base away is much larger than it.

Study-wide findings and limitations: The amount of clinical and demographic metadata varied by source and participant and was provided uncurated.

CDR1 and CDR2, per the germline V gene, are LGHNA and YNFKEQ. The CDR3 contains 15 residues, cysteine and phenylalanine counted. Left in the record is the CDR3 DNA by itself, 45 bases read in frame from the first base. Germline trimming: 0 bases from V, 8 bases from J; junction bases outside gene matches: 5. The sample consisted of peripheral blood. This chain joins TRBV4-2 to TRBJ1-4, with 8 bases aligning to TRBD1. The sequence derives from a woman younger than 45 with COVID-19, enrolled during active disease. The nucleotide sequence is TGTGCCAGCAGCCAAGATCCGGACAGGGAAGAAAAACTGTTTTTT. This is translated as CASSQDPDREEKLFF.